The source of this T cell receptor (beta chain) is a study of Tregs in tolerant kidney transplant recipients. The sample holds a few counts of this clone. Its antigen remains unidentified. Thawed PBMCs were rested overnight at 37°C with around 180 IU/ml IL-2 before regulatory T cell sorting. General study results and limits: The most relevant donor-specific Treg TCRbeta repertoire apparently came from expansion with activated donor B cells. Biological reproducibility was not directly addressed, but technical replication error appeared minimal. Few patients were studied, so findings need validation in larger groups.

The repertoire was sequenced with immunoSEQ multiplex PCR; TCRdb's copy has only in-frame clones and lacks some. The sample lists fewer than 20,000 clones; 75% to 85% were seen once. The CDR3 covers 18 residues. Germline CDR1 is SGHVS and CDR2 is FQNEAQ. Trimming stripped 5 bases from V and 0 bases from J, with 20 bases between. The sample was Tregs from blood. This TCR derives from a human donor in good health. The gene calls are TRBV7-8 and TRBJ2-1; D may be TRBD2 (5 bases). The CDR3 sequence: CASSLTTRVASSYNEQFF. In DNA form, the CDR3 reads TGTGCCAGCAGCCTTACCACGAGGGTAGCCAGCTCCTACAATGAGCAGTTCTTC.